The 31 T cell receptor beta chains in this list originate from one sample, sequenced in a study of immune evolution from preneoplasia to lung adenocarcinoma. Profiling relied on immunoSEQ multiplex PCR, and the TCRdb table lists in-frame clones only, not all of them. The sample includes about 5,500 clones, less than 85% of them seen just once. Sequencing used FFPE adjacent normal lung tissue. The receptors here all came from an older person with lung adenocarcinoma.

The CDR3 protein is CASSDSRDSGTDTQYF. The CDR3 DNA is TGTGCCAGCAGTGACTCTAGGGACTCCGGCACAGATACGCAGTATTTT. This chain joins TRBV6-4 and TRBJ2-3; maybe TRBD2 (6 bases). V was shortened by 0 bases and J by 1 base, with 11 bases between the two germline ends. Germline V gives CDR1 MRHNA, CDR2 SNTAGT. The CDR3 covers 16 residues.

The CDR3 region is CASSPLVGSQPQHF. Written as DNA, the CDR3 is TGTGCCAGCTCGCCACTGGTAGGAAGTCAGCCCCAGCATTTT. The chain has TRBV2 and TRBJ1-5; unclear D gene. V was pared by 8 bases and J by 6 bases, with 17 bases between. The CDR3 is 14 amino acids. Germline V lookup: CDR1 SNHLY, CDR2 FYNNEI.

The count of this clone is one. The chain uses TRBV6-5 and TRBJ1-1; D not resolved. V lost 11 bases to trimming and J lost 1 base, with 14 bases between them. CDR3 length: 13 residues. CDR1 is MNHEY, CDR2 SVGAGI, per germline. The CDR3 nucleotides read TGTGCCGCGTCCCAAGGCCGGAACACTGAAGCTTTCTTT. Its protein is CAASQGRNTEAFF.

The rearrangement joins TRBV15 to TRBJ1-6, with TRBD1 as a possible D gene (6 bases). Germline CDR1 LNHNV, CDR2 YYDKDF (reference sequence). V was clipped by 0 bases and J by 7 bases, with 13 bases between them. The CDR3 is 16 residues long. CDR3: CATSRDGDRRNSPLHF. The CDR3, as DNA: TGTGCCACCAGCAGAGATGGAGACAGGCGAAATTCACCCCTCCACTTT.

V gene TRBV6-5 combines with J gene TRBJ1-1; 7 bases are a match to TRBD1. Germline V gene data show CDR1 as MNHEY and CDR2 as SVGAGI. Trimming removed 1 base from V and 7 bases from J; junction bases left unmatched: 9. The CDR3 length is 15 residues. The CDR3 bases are TGTGCCAGCAGTTACTACAAGACAGGGAGGGATGAAGCTTTCTTT. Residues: CASSYYKTGRDEAFF.

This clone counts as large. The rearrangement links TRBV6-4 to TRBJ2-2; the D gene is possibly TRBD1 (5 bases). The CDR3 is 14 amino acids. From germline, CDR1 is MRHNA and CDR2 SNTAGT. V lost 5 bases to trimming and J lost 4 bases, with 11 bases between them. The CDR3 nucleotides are TGTGCCAGCAGTCTACAGGCTAGCACCGGGGAGCTGTTTTTT. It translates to CASSLQASTGELFF.

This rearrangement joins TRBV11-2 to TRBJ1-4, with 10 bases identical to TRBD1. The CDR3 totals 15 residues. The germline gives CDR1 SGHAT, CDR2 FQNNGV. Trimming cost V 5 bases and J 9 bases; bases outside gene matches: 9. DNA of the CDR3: TGTGCCAGCAGCCAAACCGGGACAGGGGTTAAAAAACTGTTTTTT. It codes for CASSQTGTGVKKLFF.

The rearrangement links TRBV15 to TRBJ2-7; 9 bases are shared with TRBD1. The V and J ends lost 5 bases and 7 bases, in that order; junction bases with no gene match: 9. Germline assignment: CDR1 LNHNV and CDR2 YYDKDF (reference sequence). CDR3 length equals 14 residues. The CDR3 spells CATSAGQGGEEQYF. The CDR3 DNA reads TGTGCCACCAGCGCGGGACAGGGTGGGGAAGAGCAGTACTTC.

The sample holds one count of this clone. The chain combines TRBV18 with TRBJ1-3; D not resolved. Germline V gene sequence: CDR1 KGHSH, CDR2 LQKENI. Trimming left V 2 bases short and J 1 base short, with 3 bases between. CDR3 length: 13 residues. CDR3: CASSPGSGNTIYF. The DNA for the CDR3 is TGTGCCAGCTCACCAGGGTCTGGAAACACCATATATTTT. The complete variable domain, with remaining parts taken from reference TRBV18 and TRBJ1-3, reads NAGVMQNPRHLVRRRGQEARLRCSPMKGHSHVYWYRQLPEEGLKFMVYLQKENIIDESGMPKERFSAEFPKEGPSILRIQQVVRGDSAAYFCASSPGSGNTIYFGEGSWLTVV.

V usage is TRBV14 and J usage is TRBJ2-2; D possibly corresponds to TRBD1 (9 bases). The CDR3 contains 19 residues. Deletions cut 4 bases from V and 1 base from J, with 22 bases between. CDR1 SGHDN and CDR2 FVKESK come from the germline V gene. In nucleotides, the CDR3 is TGTGCCAGCAGCCCTCACAGGGGGCAGGGACTAGGGAACACCGGGGAGCTGTTTTTT. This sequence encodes CASSPHRGQGLGNTGELFF.

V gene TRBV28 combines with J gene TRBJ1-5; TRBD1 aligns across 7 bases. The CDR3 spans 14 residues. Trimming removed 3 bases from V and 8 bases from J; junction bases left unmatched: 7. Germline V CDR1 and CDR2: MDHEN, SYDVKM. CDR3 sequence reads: CASSFAGGGKPQHF. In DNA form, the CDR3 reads TGTGCCAGCAGTTTCGCAGGGGGAGGTAAGCCCCAGCATTTT.

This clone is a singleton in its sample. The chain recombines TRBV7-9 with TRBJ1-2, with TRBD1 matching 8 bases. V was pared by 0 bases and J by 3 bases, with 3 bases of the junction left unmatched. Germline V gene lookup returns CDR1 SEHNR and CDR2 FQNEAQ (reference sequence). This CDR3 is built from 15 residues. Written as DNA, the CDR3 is TGTGCCAGCAGCTTAGCGCAGGGGGCGCACTATGGCTACACCTTC. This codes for CASSLAQGAHYGYTF.

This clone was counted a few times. The CDR3 coding sequence is TGCGCCAGCAGTGACGTATCCGGACTAAGAACAGAGACCCAGTACTTC. Translated, it gives CASSDVSGLRTETQYF. This chain connects TRBV10-2 to TRBJ2-5; the D gene is possibly TRBD2 (6 bases). V was pared by 3 bases and J by 4 bases, with 18 bases between. Germline V gene sequence: CDR1 WSHSY, CDR2 SAAADI. The CDR3 runs 16 residues.

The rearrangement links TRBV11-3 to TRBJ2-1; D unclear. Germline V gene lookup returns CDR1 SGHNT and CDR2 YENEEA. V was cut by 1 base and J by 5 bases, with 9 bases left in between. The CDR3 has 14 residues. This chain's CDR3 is CASSLVSRNNEQFF. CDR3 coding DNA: TGTGCCAGCAGCTTAGTATCCAGGAACAATGAGCAGTTCTTC.

The CDR3 reads CASSFFRWDEQYF. CDR3 coding DNA: TGTGCCAGCAGTTTTTTCAGGTGGGACGAGCAGTACTTC. The rearrangement uses TRBV27 and TRBJ2-7; D call uncertain. Between the trimmed V and J ends, which lost 3 bases and 5 bases, there was a span of 11 bases. The CDR3 contains 13 residues. Germline assignment: CDR1 MNHEY and CDR2 SMNVEV (reference sequence).

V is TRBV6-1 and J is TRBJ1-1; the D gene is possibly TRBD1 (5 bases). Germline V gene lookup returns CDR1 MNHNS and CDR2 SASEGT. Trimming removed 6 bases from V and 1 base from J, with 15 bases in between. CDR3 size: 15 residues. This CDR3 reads CASRRDGMANTEAFF. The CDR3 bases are TGTGCCAGCAGACGGGACGGGATGGCGAACACTGAAGCTTTCTTT.

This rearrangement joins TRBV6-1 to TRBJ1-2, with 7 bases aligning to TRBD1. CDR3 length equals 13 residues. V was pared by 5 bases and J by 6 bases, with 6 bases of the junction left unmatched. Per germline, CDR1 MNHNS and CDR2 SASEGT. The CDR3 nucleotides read TGTGCCAGCAGTTTTACAGGGGAGAATGGCTACACCTTC. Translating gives CASSFTGENGYTF.

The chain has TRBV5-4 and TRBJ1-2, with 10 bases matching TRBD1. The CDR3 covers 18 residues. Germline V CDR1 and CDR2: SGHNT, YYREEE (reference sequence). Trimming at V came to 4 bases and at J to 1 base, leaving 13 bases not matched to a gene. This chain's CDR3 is CASSMGQGPLILNYGYTF. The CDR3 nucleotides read TGTGCCAGCAGCATGGGACAGGGGCCTCTAATCCTTAACTATGGCTACACCTTC.

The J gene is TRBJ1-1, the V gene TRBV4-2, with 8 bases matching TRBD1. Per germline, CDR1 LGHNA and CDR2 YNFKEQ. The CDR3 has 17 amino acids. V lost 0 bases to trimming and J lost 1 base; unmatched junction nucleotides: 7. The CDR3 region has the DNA TGTGCCAGCAGCCAAGATCCCCAGGGGGCTGGGAACACTGAAGCTTTCTTT. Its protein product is CASSQDPQGAGNTEAFF.

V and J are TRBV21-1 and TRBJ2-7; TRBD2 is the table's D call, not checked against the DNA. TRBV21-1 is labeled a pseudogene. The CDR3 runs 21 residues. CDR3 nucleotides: TGTGCCAGCAGCAAACATTTGGCTAGCGGGCCGTACCTCACGTTTAGAGATGAACAGTACTTC. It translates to CASSKHLASGPYLTFRDEQYF.

The DNA for the CDR3 is TGTGCCAGCAGTTACAGGGTAAATTCACCCCTCCACTTT. Amino acid sequence: CASSYRVNSPLHF. The chain combines TRBV6-5 with TRBJ1-6, with D unresolved. The germline V and J ends were trimmed by 2 bases and 7 bases, with 6 bases remaining between them. Germline V gene sequence: CDR1 MNHEY, CDR2 SVGAGI. The CDR3 sequence is 13 residues long.

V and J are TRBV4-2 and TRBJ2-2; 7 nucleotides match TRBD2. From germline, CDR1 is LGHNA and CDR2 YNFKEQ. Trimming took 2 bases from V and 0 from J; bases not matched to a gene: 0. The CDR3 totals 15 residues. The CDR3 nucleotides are TGTGCCAGCAGCCAACTAGCGGCGAACACCGGGGAGCTGTTTTTT. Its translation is CASSQLAANTGELFF.

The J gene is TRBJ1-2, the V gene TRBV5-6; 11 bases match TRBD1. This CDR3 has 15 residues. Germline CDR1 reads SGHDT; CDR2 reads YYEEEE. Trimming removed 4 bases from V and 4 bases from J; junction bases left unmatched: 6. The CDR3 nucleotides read TGTGCCAGCAGCCCGGACAGGGGGCGCGGCTATGGCTACACCTTC. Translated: CASSPDRGRGYGYTF.

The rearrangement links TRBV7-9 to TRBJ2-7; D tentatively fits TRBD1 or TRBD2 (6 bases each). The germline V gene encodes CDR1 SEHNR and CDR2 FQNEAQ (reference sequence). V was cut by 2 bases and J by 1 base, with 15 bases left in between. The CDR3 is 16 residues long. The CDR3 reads CASSLSLQGLSYEQYF. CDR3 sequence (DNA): TGTGCCAGCAGCTTAAGCCTACAGGGACTTTCCTACGAGCAGTACTTC.

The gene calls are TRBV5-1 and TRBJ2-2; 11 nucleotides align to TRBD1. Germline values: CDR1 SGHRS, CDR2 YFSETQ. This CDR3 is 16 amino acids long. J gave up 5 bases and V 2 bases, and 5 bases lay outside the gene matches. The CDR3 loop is CASSLGQGARTGELFF. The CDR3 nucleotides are TGCGCCAGCAGCTTAGGACAGGGGGCGCGGACCGGGGAGCTGTTTTTT. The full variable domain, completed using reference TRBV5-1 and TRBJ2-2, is KAGVTQTPRYLIKTRGQQVTLSCSPISGHRSVSWYQQTPGQGLQFLFEYFSETQRNKGNFPGRFSGRQFSNSRSEMNVSTLELGDSALYLCASSLGQGARTGELFFGEGSRLTVL.

CDR3 amino acids: CASSTQGREKLFF. CDR3 nucleotide sequence: TGTGCCAGCAGTACCCAGGGTAGGGAAAAACTGTTTTTT. This chain links TRBV28 with TRBJ1-4, with a possible D match to TRBD1 (5 bases). V was trimmed by 5 bases and J by 8 bases, leaving 12 bases between them. CDR1 is MDHEN, CDR2 SYDVKM, per germline. The CDR3 loop spans 13 amino acids.

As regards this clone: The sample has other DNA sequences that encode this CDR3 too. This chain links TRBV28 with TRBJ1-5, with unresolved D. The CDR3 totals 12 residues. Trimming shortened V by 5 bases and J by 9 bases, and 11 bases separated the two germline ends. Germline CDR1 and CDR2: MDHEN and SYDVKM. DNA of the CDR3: TGTGCCAGCAGTCCCCCCCGGGGGCCCCAGCATTTT. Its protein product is CASSPPRGPQHF.

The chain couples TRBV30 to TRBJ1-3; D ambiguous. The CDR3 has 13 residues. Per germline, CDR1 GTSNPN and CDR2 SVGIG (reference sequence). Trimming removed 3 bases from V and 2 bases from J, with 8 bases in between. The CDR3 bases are TGTGCCTGGAGATTCAGCCCTGGAAACACCATATATTTT. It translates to CAWRFSPGNTIYF.

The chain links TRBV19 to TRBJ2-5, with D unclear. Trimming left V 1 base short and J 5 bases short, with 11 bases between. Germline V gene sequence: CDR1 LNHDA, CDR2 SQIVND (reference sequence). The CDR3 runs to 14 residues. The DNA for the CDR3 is TGTGCCAGTAGTATAGGAGGAGATATGGAGACCCAGTACTTC. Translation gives CASSIGGDMETQYF.

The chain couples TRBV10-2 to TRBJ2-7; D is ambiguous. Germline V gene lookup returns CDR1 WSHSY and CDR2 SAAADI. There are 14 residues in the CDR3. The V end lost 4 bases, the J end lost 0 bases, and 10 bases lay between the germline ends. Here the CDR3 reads CASSGPRSSYEQYF. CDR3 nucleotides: TGCGCCAGCAGTGGACCCCGGAGCTCCTACGAGCAGTACTTC.

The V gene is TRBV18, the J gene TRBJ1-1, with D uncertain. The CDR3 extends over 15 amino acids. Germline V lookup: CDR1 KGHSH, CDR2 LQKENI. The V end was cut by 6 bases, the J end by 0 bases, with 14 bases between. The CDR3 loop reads CASSRSQGMNTEAFF. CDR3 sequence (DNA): TGTGCCAGCTCCCGTTCTCAAGGTATGAACACTGAAGCTTTCTTT.